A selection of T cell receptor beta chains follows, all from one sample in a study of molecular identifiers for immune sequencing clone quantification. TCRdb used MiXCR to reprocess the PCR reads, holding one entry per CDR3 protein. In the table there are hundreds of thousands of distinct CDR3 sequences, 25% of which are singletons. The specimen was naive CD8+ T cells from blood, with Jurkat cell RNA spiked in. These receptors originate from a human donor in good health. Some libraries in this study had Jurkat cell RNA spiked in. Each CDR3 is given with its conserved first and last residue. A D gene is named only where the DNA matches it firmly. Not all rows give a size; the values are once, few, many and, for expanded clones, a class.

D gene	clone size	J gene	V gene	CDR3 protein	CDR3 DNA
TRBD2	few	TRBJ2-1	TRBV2	CASMGSGGALDEQFF	TGTGCCAGCATGGGGAGCGGGGGGGCGTTAGATGAGCAGTTCTTC
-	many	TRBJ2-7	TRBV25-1	CASSGTRGYEQYF	TGTGCCAGTTCAGGGACAAGAGGGTACGAGCAGTACTTC
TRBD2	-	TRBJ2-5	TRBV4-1	CASSQELAGIQETQYF	TGCGCCAGCAGCCAAGAACTAGCGGGGATACAAGAGACCCAGTACTTC
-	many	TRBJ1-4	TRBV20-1	CSAKKEGVSNEKLFF	TGCAGTGCTAAAAAGGAGGGGGTATCTAATGAAAAACTGTTTTTT
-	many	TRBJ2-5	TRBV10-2	CASSDFRETQYF	TGCGCCAGCAGTGATTTTCGAGAGACCCAGTACTTC
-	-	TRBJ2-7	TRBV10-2	CASSLGPQDERYF	TGCGCCAGCAGTTTAGGGCCTCAGGACGAGCGGTACTTC
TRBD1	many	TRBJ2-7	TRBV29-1	CSVTDRGRAYEQYF	TGCAGCGTTACAGACAGGGGTAGGGCCTACGAGCAGTACTTC
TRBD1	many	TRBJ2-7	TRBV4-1	CASSQIWTGEYYEQYF	TGCGCCAGCAGCCAGATATGGACAGGGGAATACTACGAGCAGTACTTC
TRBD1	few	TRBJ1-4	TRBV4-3	CASSQDGQVVNEKLFF	TGCGCCAGCAGCCAAGATGGACAGGTGGTTAATGAAAAACTGTTTTTT
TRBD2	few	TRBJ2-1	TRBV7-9	CASSLGGLAGVGEQFF	TGTGCCAGCAGCTTGGGCGGACTAGCGGGAGTTGGTGAGCAGTTCTTC
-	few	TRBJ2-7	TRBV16	CASSQSDSLTYEQYF	TGTGCCAGCAGCCAATCGGACAGCCTGACCTACGAGCAGTACTTC
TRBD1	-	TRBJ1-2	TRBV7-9	CASTKDRVYGYTF	TGTGCCAGCACCAAGGACAGGGTATATGGCTACACCTTC
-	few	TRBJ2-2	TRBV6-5	CASSTGLNAGELFF	TGTGCCAGCAGTACAGGGCTGAACGCCGGGGAGCTGTTTTTT
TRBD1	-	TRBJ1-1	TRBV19	CASSIPRTGGKNTEAFF	TGTGCCAGTAGTATTCCCCGGACAGGGGGCAAGAACACTGAAGCTTTCTTT
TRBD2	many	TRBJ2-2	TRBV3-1	CASSPGGSGELFF	TGTGCCAGCAGCCCCGGGGGGTCCGGGGAGCTGTTTTTT
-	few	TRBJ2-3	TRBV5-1	CASSSYQGVISTDTQYF	TGCGCCAGCAGCTCATATCAAGGGGTCATCTCCACAGATACGCAGTATTTT
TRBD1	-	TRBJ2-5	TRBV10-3	CAIAGGAQETQYF	TGTGCCATCGCAGGGGGAGCACAAGAGACCCAGTACTTC
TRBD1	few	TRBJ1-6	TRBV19	CASRTTGLGSPLHF	TGTGCCAGTAGAACGACAGGGCTAGGCTCACCCCTCCACTTT
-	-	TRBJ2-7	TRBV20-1	CSASDGQKPSYEQYF	TGCAGTGCTAGTGACGGACAAAAACCTTCCTACGAGCAGTACTTC
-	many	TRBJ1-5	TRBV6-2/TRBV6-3	CASSWTEFNQPQHF	TGTGCCAGCAGTTGGACGGAATTCAATCAGCCCCAGCATTTT
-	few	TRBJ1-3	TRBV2	CASSPIGLEGNTIYF	TGTGCCAGCAGCCCCATTGGCCTAGAGGGAAACACCATATATTTT
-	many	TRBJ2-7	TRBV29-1	CSVEVRAYEQYF	TGCAGCGTTGAGGTCAGAGCCTACGAGCAGTACTTC
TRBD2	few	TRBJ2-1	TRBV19	CASSIFHGGTYNEQFF	TGTGCCAGTAGTATTTTCCACGGGGGGACCTACAATGAGCAGTTCTTC
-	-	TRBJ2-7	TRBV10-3	CAISTESYEQYF	TGTGCCATCAGCACAGAGTCCTACGAGCAGTACTTC
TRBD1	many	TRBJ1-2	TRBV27	CASSPTGGWDYGYTF	TGTGCCAGCAGTCCCACAGGGGGCTGGGACTATGGCTACACCTTC
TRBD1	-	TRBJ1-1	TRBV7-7	CASSSDRRELPNTEAFF	TGTGCTAGCAGCTCGGACAGGCGCGAACTCCCGAACACTGAAGCTTTCTTT
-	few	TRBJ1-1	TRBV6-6	CATTRVGADTEAFF	TGTGCCACAACCCGAGTGGGGGCGGATACTGAAGCTTTCTTT
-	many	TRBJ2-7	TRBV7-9	CASSLVRAGYEQYF	TGTGCCAGCAGCTTAGTCCGGGCGGGGTACGAGCAGTACTTC
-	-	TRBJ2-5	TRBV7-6	CASSLHSRETQYF	TGTGCCAGCAGCTTGCATAGTCGGGAGACCCAGTACTTC
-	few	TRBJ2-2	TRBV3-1	CASSPPPGRIPTTGELFF	TGTGCCAGCAGCCCCCCACCGGGACGAATCCCAACTACCGGGGAGCTGTTTTTT
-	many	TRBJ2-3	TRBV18	CASSPNEDTQYF	TGTGCCAGCTCACCGAATGAAGATACGCAGTATTTT
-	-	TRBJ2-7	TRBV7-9	CASSPTVGSSRDEQYF	TGTGCCAGCAGCCCAACGGTGGGGTCGAGCAGAGACGAGCAGTACTTC
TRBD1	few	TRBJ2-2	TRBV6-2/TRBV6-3	CASSYSKRGQGELFF	TGTGCCAGCAGTTACTCGAAAAGGGGGCAGGGGGAGCTGTTTTTT
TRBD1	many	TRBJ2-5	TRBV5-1	CASSLFPGGDGETQYF	TGCGCCAGCAGCTTGTTTCCAGGGGGAGACGGAGAGACCCAGTACTTC
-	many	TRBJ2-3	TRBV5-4	CASGEGTDTQYF	TGTGCCAGCGGGGAAGGCACAGATACGCAGTATTTT
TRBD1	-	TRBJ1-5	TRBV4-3	CASSQDMGQGGQPQHF	TGCGCCAGCAGCCAAGATATGGGACAGGGGGGTCAGCCCCAGCATTTT
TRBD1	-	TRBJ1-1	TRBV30	CAWRDRDDSEAFF	TGTGCCTGGAGGGACAGGGACGACTCTGAAGCTTTCTTT
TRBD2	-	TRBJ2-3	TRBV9	CASSVLAGDFTDTQYF	TGTGCCAGCAGCGTTCTAGCGGGGGATTTCACAGATACGCAGTATTTT
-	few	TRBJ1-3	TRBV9	CASSAETGLYSGNTIYF	TGTGCCAGCAGCGCGGAGACAGGACTTTACTCTGGAAACACCATATATTTT
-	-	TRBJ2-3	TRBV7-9	CATVGATARSTDTQYF	TGTGCCACTGTTGGGGCCACCGCACGGAGCACAGATACGCAGTATTTT
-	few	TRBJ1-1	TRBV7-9	CASSSAQGGYSTEAFF	TGTGCCAGCAGCTCAGCCCAGGGTGGATATAGCACTGAAGCTTTCTTT
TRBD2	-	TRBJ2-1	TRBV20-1	CSAEGLAGVIEQFF	TGCAGTGCTGAAGGACTAGCGGGAGTTATTGAGCAGTTCTTC
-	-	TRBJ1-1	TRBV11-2	CANSLEGGTEAFF	TGTGCCAACAGCTTAGAGGGAGGCACTGAAGCTTTCTTT
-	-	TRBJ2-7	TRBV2	CASGVGAYEQYF	TGTGCCAGCGGGGTAGGGGCCTACGAGCAGTACTTC
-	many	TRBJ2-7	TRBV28	CASRLTAAPSYEQYF	TGTGCCAGCAGATTGACAGCGGCCCCATCCTACGAGCAGTACTTC
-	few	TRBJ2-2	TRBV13	CASSLGGLTGELFF	TGTGCCAGCAGCTTAGGCGGTCTCACCGGGGAGCTGTTTTTT
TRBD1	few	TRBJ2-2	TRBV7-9	CASRSGTGRTRELFF	TGTGCCAGCAGATCCGGGACAGGCCGGACCAGGGAGCTGTTTTTT
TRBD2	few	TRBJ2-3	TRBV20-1	CSANHPGLAGRTDTQYF	TGCAGTGCTAATCACCCGGGACTAGCGGGAAGAACAGATACGCAGTATTTT
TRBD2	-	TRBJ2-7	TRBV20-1	CSAVAGISYEQYF	TGCAGTGCTGTAGCGGGGATTTCCTACGAGCAGTACTTC
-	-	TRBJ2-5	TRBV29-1	CSVLPRTAGAETQYF	TGCAGCGTTCTCCCTCGGACAGCCGGAGCGGAGACCCAGTACTTC
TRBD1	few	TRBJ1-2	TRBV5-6	CASTRTRQGNYGYTF	TGTGCCAGCACCCGGACGAGACAGGGGAACTATGGCTACACCTTC